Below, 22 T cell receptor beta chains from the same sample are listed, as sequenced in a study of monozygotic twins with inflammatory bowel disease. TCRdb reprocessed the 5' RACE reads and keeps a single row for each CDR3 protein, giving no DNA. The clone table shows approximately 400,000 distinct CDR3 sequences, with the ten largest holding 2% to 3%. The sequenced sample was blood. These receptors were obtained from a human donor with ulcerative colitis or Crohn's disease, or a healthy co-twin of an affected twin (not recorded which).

CDR3 amino acids: CASSYSTSQGMNTEAFF. The chain has TRBV6-5 and TRBJ1-1; TCRdb's assignment of TRBD1 cannot be checked, as there is no DNA. This CDR3 has 17 residues. Germline V lookup: CDR1 MNHEY, CDR2 SVGAGI.

The CDR3 loop reads CASSLVSGGYTSYEQYF. The rearrangement uses TRBV7-2 and TRBJ2-7; lacking DNA, the TRBD2 call made by TCRdb goes unchecked. The CDR3 loop spans 17 amino acids. The germline V gene has CDR1 SGHTA and CDR2 FQGNSA. Based on the CDR3 plus reference TRBV7-2 and TRBJ2-7, the full variable domain is GAGVSQSPSNKVTEKGKDVELRCDPISGHTALYWYRQSLGQGLEFLIYFQGNSAPDKSGLPSDRFSAERTGGSVSTLTIQRTQQEDSAVYLCASSLVSGGYTSYEQYFGPGTRLTVT.

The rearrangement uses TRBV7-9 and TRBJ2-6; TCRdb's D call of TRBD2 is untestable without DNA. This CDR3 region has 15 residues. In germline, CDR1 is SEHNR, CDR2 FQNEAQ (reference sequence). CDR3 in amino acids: CASSQRGGLANVLTF.

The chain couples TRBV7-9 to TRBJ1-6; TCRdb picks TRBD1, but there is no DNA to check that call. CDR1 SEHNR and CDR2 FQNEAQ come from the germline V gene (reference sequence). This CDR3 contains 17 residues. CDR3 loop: CASSPPGSNREYSPLHF.

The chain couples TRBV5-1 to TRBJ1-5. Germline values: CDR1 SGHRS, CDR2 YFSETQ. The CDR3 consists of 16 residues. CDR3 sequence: CASSPFGGGTYQPQHF.

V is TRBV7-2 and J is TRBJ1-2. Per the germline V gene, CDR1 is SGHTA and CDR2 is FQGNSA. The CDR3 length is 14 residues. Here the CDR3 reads CASSLRTVNYGYTF.

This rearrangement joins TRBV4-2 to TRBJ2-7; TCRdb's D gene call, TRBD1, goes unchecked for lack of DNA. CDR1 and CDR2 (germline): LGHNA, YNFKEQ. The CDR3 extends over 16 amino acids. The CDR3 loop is CASSQFRDRDPYEQYF.

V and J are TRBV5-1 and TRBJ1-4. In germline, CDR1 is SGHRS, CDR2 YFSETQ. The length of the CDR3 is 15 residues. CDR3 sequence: CASSLDVPLGEKLFF.

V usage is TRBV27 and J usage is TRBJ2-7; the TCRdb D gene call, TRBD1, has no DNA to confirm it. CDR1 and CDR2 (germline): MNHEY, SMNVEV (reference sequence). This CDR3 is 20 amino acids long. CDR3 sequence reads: CASSLGGFGTLSRFSYEQYF.

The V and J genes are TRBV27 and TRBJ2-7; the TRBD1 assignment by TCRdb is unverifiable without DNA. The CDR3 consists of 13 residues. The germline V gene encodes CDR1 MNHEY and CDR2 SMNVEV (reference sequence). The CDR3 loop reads CASSFDRTYEQYF.

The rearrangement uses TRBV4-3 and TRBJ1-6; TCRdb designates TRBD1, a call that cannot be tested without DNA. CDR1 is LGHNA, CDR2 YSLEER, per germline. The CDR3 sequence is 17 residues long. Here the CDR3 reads CASSLDRTGGNNSPLHF.

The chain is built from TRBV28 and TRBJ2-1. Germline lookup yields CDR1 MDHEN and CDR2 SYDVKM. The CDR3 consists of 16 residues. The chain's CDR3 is CASSSPREVSYNEQFF.

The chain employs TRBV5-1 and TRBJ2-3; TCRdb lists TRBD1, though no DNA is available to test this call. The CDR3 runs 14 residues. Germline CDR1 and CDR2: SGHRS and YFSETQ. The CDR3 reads CASSYDRGGDTQYF.

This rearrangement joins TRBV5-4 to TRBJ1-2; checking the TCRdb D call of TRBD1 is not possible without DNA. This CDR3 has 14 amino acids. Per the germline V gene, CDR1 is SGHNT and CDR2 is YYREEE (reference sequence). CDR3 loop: CASTPQRSNYGYTF.

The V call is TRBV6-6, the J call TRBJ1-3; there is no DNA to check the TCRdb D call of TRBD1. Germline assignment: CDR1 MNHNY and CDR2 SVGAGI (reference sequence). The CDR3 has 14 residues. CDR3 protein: CAVRQGTSGNTIYF.

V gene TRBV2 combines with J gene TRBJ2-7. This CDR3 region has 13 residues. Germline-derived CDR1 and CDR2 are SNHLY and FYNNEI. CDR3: CASSEEGIHEQYF.

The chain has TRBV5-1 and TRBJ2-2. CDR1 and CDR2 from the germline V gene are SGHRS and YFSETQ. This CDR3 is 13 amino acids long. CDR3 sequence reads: CASSLTYSGELFF.

The CDR3 sequence: CASSPVLRQGVVNQPQHF. This chain connects TRBV14 to TRBJ1-5; TCRdb gives TRBD1 as the D gene, but with no DNA this cannot be confirmed. From germline, CDR1 is SGHDN and CDR2 FVKESK. The CDR3 sequence is 18 residues long.

This chain's CDR3 is CASSFGGRSTDTQYF. The chain couples TRBV5-1 to TRBJ2-3; the TCRdb call, TRBD2, lacks DNA for checking. The CDR3 consists of 15 residues. Germline loops: CDR1 SGHRS, CDR2 YFSETQ.

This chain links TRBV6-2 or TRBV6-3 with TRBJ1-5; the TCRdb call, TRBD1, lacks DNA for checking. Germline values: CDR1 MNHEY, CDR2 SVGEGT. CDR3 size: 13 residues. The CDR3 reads CASSWTPNQPQHF.

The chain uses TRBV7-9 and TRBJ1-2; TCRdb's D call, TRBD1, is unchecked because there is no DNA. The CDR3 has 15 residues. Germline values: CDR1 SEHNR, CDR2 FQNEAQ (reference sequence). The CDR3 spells CASSLVGQGTDGYTF.

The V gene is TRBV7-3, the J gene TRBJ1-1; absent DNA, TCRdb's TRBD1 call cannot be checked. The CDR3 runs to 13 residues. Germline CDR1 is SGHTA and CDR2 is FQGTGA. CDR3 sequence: CASNPTGFGEAFF. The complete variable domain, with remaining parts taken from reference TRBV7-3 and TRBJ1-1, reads GAGVSQTPSNKVTEKGKYVELRCDPISGHTALYWYRQSLGQGPEFLIYFQGTGAADDSGLPNDRFFAVRPEGSVSTLKIQRTERGDSAVYLCASNPTGFGEAFFGQGTRLTVV.